This T cell receptor (beta chain) was identified during a study of CD8 T cells in Susac syndrome. Study-wide findings and caveats: An acknowledgment was made by the study that its TCR sequencing and HLA analysis involved relatively few individuals.

Details on this clonotype: Its specificity is unknown.

The study sequenced TCR beta in blood CD8+ and CD4+ T cells. Controls were healthy donors (matched for age and sex). TEMRA cells were FACS-enriched, with CD8+ and CD4+ T cells isolated negatively. Random hexamers served to reverse transcribe roughly 0.45 to 1 ug RNA. A single record per CDR3 protein comes from TCRdb applying MiXCR to the immunoSEQ multiplex PCR reads. The repertoire holds about 47,000 distinct CDR3 sequences, with approximately 92% as singletons. The germline V gene has CDR1 SGHRS and CDR2 YFSETQ. V lost 0 bases, J lost 4 bases, and 8 bases stayed unmatched. The CDR3 sequence is 16 residues long.

This chain connects TRBV5-1 to TRBJ2-7, with 9 positions matching TRBD2. The receptor was derived from a human donor in good health. Sequencing was performed on CD8+ T cells from PBMCs. Here the CDR3 reads CASSLASASGKYEQYF. The DNA for the CDR3 is TGCGCCAGCAGCTTGGCCTCGGCTAGCGGGAAATACGAGCAGTACTTC.